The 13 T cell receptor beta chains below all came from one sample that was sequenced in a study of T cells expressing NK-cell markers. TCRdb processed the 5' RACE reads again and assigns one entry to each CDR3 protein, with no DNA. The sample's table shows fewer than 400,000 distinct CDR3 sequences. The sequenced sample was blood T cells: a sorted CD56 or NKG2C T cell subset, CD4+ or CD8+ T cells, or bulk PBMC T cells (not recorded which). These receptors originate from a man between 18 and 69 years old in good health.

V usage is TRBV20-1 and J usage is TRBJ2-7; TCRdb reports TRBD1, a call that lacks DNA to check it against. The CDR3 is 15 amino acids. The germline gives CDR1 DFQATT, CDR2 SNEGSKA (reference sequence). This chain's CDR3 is CSAQGGRFTSYEQYF.

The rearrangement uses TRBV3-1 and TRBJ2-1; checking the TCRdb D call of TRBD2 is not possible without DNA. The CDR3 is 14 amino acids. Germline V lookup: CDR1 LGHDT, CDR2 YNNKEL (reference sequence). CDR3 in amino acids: CASSRLAGDVEQFF.

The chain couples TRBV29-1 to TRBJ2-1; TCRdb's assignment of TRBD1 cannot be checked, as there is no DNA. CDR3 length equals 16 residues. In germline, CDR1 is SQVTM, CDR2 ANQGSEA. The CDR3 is CSVEGGSRGQYNEQFF.

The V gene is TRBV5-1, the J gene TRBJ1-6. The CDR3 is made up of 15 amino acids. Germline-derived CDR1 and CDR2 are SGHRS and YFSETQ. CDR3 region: CASSLGWATFSPLHF. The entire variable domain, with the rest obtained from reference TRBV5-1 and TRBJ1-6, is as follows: KAGVTQTPRYLIKTRGQQVTLSCSPISGHRSVSWYQQTPGQGLQFLFEYFSETQRNKGNFPGRFSGRQFSNSRSEMNVSTLELGDSALYLCASSLGWATFSPLHFGNGTRLTVT.

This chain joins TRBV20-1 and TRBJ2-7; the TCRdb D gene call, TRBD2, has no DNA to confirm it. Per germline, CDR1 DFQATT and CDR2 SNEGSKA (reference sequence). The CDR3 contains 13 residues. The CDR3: CSARRGSSYEQYF.

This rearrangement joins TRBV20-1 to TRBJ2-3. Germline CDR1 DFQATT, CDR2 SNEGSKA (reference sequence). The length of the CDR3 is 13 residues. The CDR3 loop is CSASARNTDTQYF.

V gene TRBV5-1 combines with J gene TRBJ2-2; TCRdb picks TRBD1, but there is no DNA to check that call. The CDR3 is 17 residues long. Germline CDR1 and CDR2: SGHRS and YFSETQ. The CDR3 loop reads CASSLFPGQGGTGELFF.

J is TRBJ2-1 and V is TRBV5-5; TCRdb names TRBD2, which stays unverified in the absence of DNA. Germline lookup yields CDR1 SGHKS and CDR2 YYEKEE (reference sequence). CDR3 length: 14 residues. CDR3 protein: CASSGLEGWNEQFF.

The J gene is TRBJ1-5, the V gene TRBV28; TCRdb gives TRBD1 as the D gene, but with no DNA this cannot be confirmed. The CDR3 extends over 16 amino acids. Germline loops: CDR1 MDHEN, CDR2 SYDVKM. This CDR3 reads CASSLSLGSGQKPQHF.

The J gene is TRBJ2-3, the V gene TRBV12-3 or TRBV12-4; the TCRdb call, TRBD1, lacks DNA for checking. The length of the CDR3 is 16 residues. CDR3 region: CASTSQGVASTDTQYF.

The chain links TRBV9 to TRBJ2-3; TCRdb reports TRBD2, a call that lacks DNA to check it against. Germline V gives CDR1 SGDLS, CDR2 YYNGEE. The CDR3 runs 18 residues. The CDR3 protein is CASSVATSGGVGTDTQYF.

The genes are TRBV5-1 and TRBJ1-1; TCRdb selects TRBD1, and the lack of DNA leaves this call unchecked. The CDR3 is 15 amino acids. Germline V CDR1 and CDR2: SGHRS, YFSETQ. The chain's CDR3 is CASSSSGETYTEAFF.

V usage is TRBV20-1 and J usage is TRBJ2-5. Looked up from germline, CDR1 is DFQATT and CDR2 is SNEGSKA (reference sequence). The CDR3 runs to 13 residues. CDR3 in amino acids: CSAGTSVDETQYF.